Shown below are 30 T cell receptor beta chains from a single sample sequenced in a study of spatial heterogeneity in lung cancer. Regarding the study as a whole: The number of expanded tumor alpha and beta chains correlated with mutation number.

Using its own MiXCR run on the 5' RACE reads, TCRdb lists one record per CDR3 protein. The sample yields about 7,800 distinct CDR3 sequences, almost 8.5% seen once. Specified time point: sample taken at primary tumor resection. No antigens are known for them. Sequenced material: lung tumor tissue, taken at surgery. These receptors were collected from a male donor with early-stage non-small cell lung cancer.

This clonotype was detected ten times or more. This beta chain is a stray sequence in a library constructed for alpha chains; its clone size is not meaningful. The gene calls are TRBV18 and TRBJ2-3; D is unclear. The CDR3 loop spans 14 amino acids. The germline CDR1 and CDR2 sequences are KGHSH and LQKENI. V lost 11 bases, J lost 2 bases, and 17 bases lay in between. As DNA, the CDR3 is TGTGCCTCTACGCTCGACTCCACCACAGATACGCAGTATTTT. Translating gives CASTLDSTTDTQYF.

Comments on this clonotype: The library was designed around alpha chains, so this beta chain is a stray read whose abundance carries little weight. The rearrangement joins TRBV20-1 to TRBJ2-1, with 12 bases fitting TRBD2. CDR3 size: 12 residues. Germline V lookup: CDR1 DFQATT, CDR2 SNEGSKA (reference sequence). DNA of the CDR3: TGCAGGGCGACTAGCGGGAGTAATGAGCAGTTCTTC. Translation: CRATSGSNEQFF.

This clonotype occurred many times. Because this beta chain is a stray read in a library intended to capture alpha chains, its abundance should not be given much weight. This rearrangement joins TRBV18 to TRBJ2-1; 7 bases match TRBD1. The CDR3 contains 13 residues. The junction had 5 bases not matched to a gene; V was cut back by 7 bases and J by 5 bases. Germline V gene data show CDR1 as KGHSH and CDR2 as LQKENI. CDR3 bases: TGTGCCAGCTTACAGGGGTTGGACAATGAGCAGTTCTTC. This translates into CASLQGLDNEQFF.

This clonotype turned up a few times. A library prepared for alpha chains yielded this beta chain as an off-target read; its size is of little meaning. V usage is TRBV7-8 and J usage is TRBJ1-6; D might be TRBD1 (6 bases). Trimming left V 1 base short and J 10 bases short, with 23 bases between. The CDR3 totals 18 residues. Germline-derived CDR1 and CDR2 are SGHVS and FQNEAQ. CDR3 in DNA: TGTGCCAGCAGCTTAGAGGTTGGAGGGGGTCTTCAACGGTCACCCCTCCACTTT. Protein: CASSLEVGGGLQRSPLHF. The entire variable domain, with the rest obtained from reference TRBV7-8 and TRBJ1-6, is as follows: GAGVSQSPRYKVAKRGQDVALRCDPISGHVSLFWYQQALGQGPEFLTYFQNEAQLDKSGLPSDRFFAERPEGSVSTLKIQRTQQEDSAVYLCASSLEVGGGLQRSPLHFGNGTRLTVT.

Relative to its sample, this clonotype is medium-sized. Because the library targeted alpha chains, this beta chain is an off-target read whose size means little. The chain is built from TRBV29-1 and TRBJ1-2; tentatively, D is TRBD1 (6 bases). The CDR3 loop spans 13 amino acids. V was cut by 3 bases and J by 5 bases, with 13 bases left in between. Germline V lookup: CDR1 SQVTM, CDR2 ANQGSEA. CDR3 coding DNA: TGCAGCGTTGATACGGACAGAATGTATGGCTACACCTTC. Amino acids: CSVDTDRMYGYTF.

This clonotype was counted many times. Its ends do not fully match the called genes, so a read error is possible. Because the library targeted alpha chains, this beta chain is an off-target read whose size means little. The chain couples TRBV7-9 to TRBJ1-2; 7 nucleotides align to TRBD1. Looked up from germline, CDR1 is SEHNR and CDR2 is FQNEAQ (reference sequence). The length of the CDR3 is 13 residues. CDR3 in amino acids: CASSLAGGSGYTF. CDR3 in DNA: TGTGCCAGCAGCCTAGCAGGGGGATCTGGCTACACCTTC.

Judged by abundance, this clonotype is medium-sized. For a library built for alpha chains, this beta chain is a stray read; little rests on its size. The CDR3 region has the DNA TGCGCCAGCAGCTCGACCGCGTGGGATACGCAGTATTTT. Protein: CASSSTAWDTQYF. The gene calls are TRBV5-1 and TRBJ2-3; no clear D. The CDR3 contains 13 residues. With 3 bases removed from V and 6 bases from J, the gap between germline ends came to 11 bases. Germline V lookup: CDR1 SGHRS, CDR2 YFSETQ.

This clonotype showed up just a few times. Little can be read into the size of this beta chain, an off-target read in a library designed for alpha chains. J is TRBJ2-1 and V is TRBV4-1; D gene uncertain. Trimming stripped 0 bases from V and 8 bases from J, with 11 bases between. Germline loops: CDR1 MGHRA, CDR2 YSYEKL. The CDR3 length is 14 residues. In DNA form, the CDR3 reads TGCGCCAGCAGCCAAGACGTACCCACACATGAGCAGTTCTTC. Amino acids: CASSQDVPTHEQFF.

In this sample, this clonotype turned up many times. This beta chain is a stray read from a library made for alpha chains; its abundance is not meaningful. CDR3 region: CASSLGGSGTEAFF. In DNA form, the CDR3 reads TGTGCCAGCAGCTTAGGAGGGTCTGGCACTGAAGCTTTCTTT. This chain connects TRBV7-9 to TRBJ1-1; no reliable D call. CDR1 SEHNR and CDR2 FQNEAQ come from the germline V gene (reference sequence). The CDR3 loop spans 14 amino acids. Trimming took off 1 base at V and 4 bases at J, with 10 bases between the two ends.

Notes on this clonotype: This may be a read error, as it is one base from a much larger clone. Being off target in a library aimed at alpha chains, this beta chain has a size of little meaning. This chain uses TRBV7-2 with TRBJ2-5; 9 positions match TRBD2. Germline assignment: CDR1 SGHTA and CDR2 FQGNSA. This CDR3 contains 16 residues. V lost 2 bases and J lost 5; bases outside the gene matches: 9. CDR3: CASSLFSAGGGETQYF. The CDR3 DNA is TGTGCCAGCAGCTTATTTTCAGCGGGAGGTGGGGAGACCCAGTACTTC.

This clonotype was observed many times. The library was designed around alpha chains, so this beta chain is a stray read whose abundance carries little weight. V is TRBV6-2 or TRBV6-3 and J is TRBJ2-7; 9 bases fit TRBD1. Germline V gene data show CDR1 as MNHEY and CDR2 as SVGEGT. With V trimmed by 4 bases and J by 1 base, 5 bases remained unmatched. The CDR3 consists of 15 residues. The CDR3 protein is CASSSRQGGSYEQYF. In DNA form, the CDR3 reads TGTGCCAGCAGTTCGAGACAGGGGGGTTCCTACGAGCAGTACTTC.

This clonotype is termed medium-sized. This beta chain represents an off-target read in a library built for alpha chains; its size is of limited meaning. CDR3: CATSAPSGTGSSYEQYF. The DNA for the CDR3 is TGTGCCACCAGTGCCCCTTCCGGGACAGGAAGCTCCTACGAGCAGTACTTC. The chain recombines TRBV24-1 with TRBJ2-7, with TRBD1 matching 8 bases. V was pared by 5 bases and J by 0 bases, with 11 bases of the junction left unmatched. The CDR3 loop spans 17 amino acids. CDR1 KGHDR and CDR2 SFDVKD come from the germline V gene.

By share, this clonotype ranks as medium-sized. The size of this beta chain means little, since it is a stray read in a library made for alpha chains. The rearrangement joins TRBV6-1 to TRBJ1-2; a possible D gene is TRBD1 (5 bases). The CDR3 contains 14 residues. Trimming took 1 base from V and 8 from J, leaving 14 bases between them. Germline V gene data show CDR1 as MNHNS and CDR2 as SASEGT. The CDR3 loop reads CASSEELQAGGYTF. CDR3 nucleotide sequence: TGTGCCAGCAGTGAAGAACTACAGGCCGGGGGCTACACCTTC.

At least ten counts were recorded for this clonotype. The size of this beta chain means little, since it is a stray read in a library made for alpha chains. The CDR3 coding sequence is TGTGCCAGCAGCTTAGGGACAGGGAACTACGAGCAGTACTTC. Translating it yields CASSLGTGNYEQYF. The chain has TRBV13 and TRBJ2-7; TRBD1 aligns across 7 bases. CDR3 length equals 14 residues. The germline V gene has CDR1 PRHDT and CDR2 FYEKMQ (reference sequence). The V gene end was trimmed by 0 bases and the J gene end by 3 bases; junction bases not matched to a gene: 2. Combining the CDR3 with reference TRBV13 and TRBJ2-7 gives the whole variable domain AAGVIQSPRHLIKEKRETATLKCYPIPRHDTVYWYQQGPGQDPQFLISFYEKMQSDKGSIPDRFSAQQFSDYHSELNMSSLELGDSALYFCASSLGTGNYEQYFGPGTRLTVT.

This clonotype was found many times. This beta chain lies outside the target of a library built for alpha chains; its clone size means little. The chain has TRBV5-1 and TRBJ2-5; TRBD2 matches 14 bases. The CDR3 runs to 17 residues. With 4 bases clipped from V and 4 bases from J, the junction kept 9 bases outside the gene matches. Germline-derived CDR1 and CDR2 are SGHRS and YFSETQ. CDR3 bases: TGCGCCAGCAGCCTCCTGGGACTAGCGGGAGCAGGAGAGACCCAGTACTTC. Its protein product is CASSLLGLAGAGETQYF.

In this sample, this clonotype turned up many times. This beta chain is off target for a library built for alpha chains, so its abundance means little. V and J are TRBV5-4 and TRBJ1-2; the match to TRBD1 covers 7 bases. CDR1 is SGHNT, CDR2 YYREEE, per germline (reference sequence). Trimming removed 0 bases from V and 5 bases from J; junction bases left unmatched: 1. This CDR3 has 13 residues. The DNA for the CDR3 is TGTGCCAGCAGCTTGGAGACAGGGTATGGCTACACCTTC. Translating it yields CASSLETGYGYTF.

This clonotype was recorded many times. This beta chain is off target for a library built for alpha chains, so its abundance means little. The rearrangement joins TRBV6-5 to TRBJ1-5; D is undetermined. CDR1 and CDR2 (germline): MNHEY, SVGAGI. V was trimmed by 6 bases and J by 0 bases, leaving 9 bases between them. The CDR3 runs 14 residues. The CDR3 sequence: CASSAINSNQPQHF. Written as DNA, the CDR3 is TGTGCCAGCAGCGCGATAAATAGCAATCAGCCCCAGCATTTT.

In its sample, this clonotype is medium-sized. This beta chain represents an off-target read in a library built for alpha chains; its size is of limited meaning. The CDR3 sequence: CASSLHALRPQHF. In DNA, the CDR3 is TGTGCCAGCAGTCTACACGCCCTTCGCCCCCAGCATTTT. The chain recombines TRBV27 with TRBJ1-5; no firm D call. The CDR3 length is 13 residues. Germline CDR1 and CDR2: MNHEY and SMNVEV (reference sequence). V lost 5 bases, J lost 10 bases, and 15 bases lay in between.

This clonotype is categorized as medium-sized (0.01 to 0.1%). This beta chain represents an off-target read in a library built for alpha chains; its size is of limited meaning. The CDR3 loop is CASSSSLAGGHTGELFF. The CDR3 DNA sequence: TGTGCCAGCAGCTCGTCTTTAGCGGGAGGGCACACCGGGGAGCTGTTTTTT. J is TRBJ2-2 and V is TRBV11-2, with 11 positions matching TRBD2. Germline lookup yields CDR1 SGHAT and CDR2 FQNNGV. The CDR3 contains 17 residues. V lost 4 bases, J lost 3 bases, and 7 bases stayed unmatched.

On this clonotype: A library prepared for alpha chains yielded this beta chain as an off-target read; its size is of little meaning. The J gene is TRBJ1-5, the V gene TRBV6-5; 7 positions agree with TRBD1. The CDR3 runs to 17 residues. V was clipped by 5 bases and J by 0 bases; unmatched bases: 10. CDR1 and CDR2 from the germline V gene are MNHEY and SVGAGI. The CDR3 sequence: CASSRSYAGGSNQPQHF. The CDR3 DNA reads TGTGCCAGCAGTCGATCTTACGCAGGGGGTAGCAATCAGCCCCAGCATTTT.

This clonotype has a count of ten or more. Found in a library prepared for alpha chains, this beta chain is an off-target read, and its abundance has little meaning. The rearrangement joins TRBV5-4 to TRBJ1-1; weak D call: TRBD1 (6 bases). Germline CDR1 reads SGHNT; CDR2 reads YYREEE (reference sequence). V lost 4 bases, J lost 2 bases, and 9 bases lay in between. CDR3 length: 13 amino acids. This CDR3 reads CASSLDRNTEAFF. Here the CDR3 DNA reads TGTGCCAGCAGCCTGGACAGAAACACTGAAGCTTTCTTT.

This clonotype was seen ten or more times. For a library built for alpha chains, this beta chain is a stray read; little rests on its size. The rearrangement links TRBV29-1 to TRBJ2-3, with 9 bases that match TRBD2. The germline V gene has CDR1 SQVTM and CDR2 ANQGSEA. V gave up 3 bases and J gave up 4 bases; unmatched junction bases: 8. This CDR3 has 15 residues. This chain's CDR3 is CSVDNQRGVPDTQYF. Here the CDR3 DNA reads TGCAGCGTTGACAACCAGCGGGGGGTCCCAGATACGCAGTATTTT.

This clonotype is judged medium-sized (0.01 to 0.1%). Little can be read into the size of this beta chain, an off-target read in a library designed for alpha chains. This CDR3 is CASSVEGSLGYEQYF. CDR3 DNA sequence: TGTGCCAGCAGCGTAGAGGGGAGTCTGGGCTACGAGCAGTACTTC. This chain connects TRBV9 to TRBJ2-7; D is tentatively TRBD1 or TRBD2 (5 bases each). The germline CDR1 and CDR2 sequences are SGDLS and YYNGEE. The CDR3 sequence is 15 residues long. V lost 0 bases and J lost 3, with 13 bases in between.

Sample share makes this clonotype medium-sized (0.01 to 0.1%). Because the library targeted alpha chains, this beta chain is an off-target read whose size means little. The genes are TRBV15 and TRBJ2-7; 7 nucleotides align to TRBD2. After removal of 0 bases from V and 2 bases from J, the junction contained 16 bases not matched to a gene. CDR1 and CDR2 (germline): LNHNV, YYDKDF (reference sequence). The CDR3 spans 19 residues. CDR3 residues: CATSRDSRSLAKGTYEQYF. The CDR3 coding sequence is TGTGCCACCAGCAGAGATTCTCGTTCACTAGCGAAAGGGACCTACGAGCAGTACTTC.

Turning to this clonotype: Because the library targeted alpha chains, this beta chain is an off-target read whose size means little. The chain has TRBV6-6 and TRBJ2-1; 8 nucleotides match TRBD2. The CDR3 loop spans 14 amino acids. CDR1 and CDR2 from the germline V gene are MNHNY and SVGAGI (reference sequence). Germline trimming cut 2 bases from V and 9 bases from J; bases unmatched to any gene: 6. For the CDR3, the DNA is TGTGCCAGCAGTTACCAAGCGGGAGAGCTTGAGCAGTTCTTC. Translating it yields CASSYQAGELEQFF.

This clonotype is categorized as medium-sized. This beta chain is an unintended read in a library built for alpha chains; its size means little. J is TRBJ1-3 and V is TRBV11-2; 7 bases line up with TRBD1. This CDR3 spans 15 amino acids. V trimming: 2 bases; J trimming: 0 bases; junction bases outside the gene matches: 1. The V gene's germline CDR1 is SGHAT and CDR2 FQNNGV. CDR3 in DNA: TGTGCCAGCAGCTTAAGGACAGGCTCTGGAAACACCATATATTTT. The encoded protein is CASSLRTGSGNTIYF.

This clonotype is judged medium-sized. The library was designed around alpha chains, so this beta chain is a stray read whose abundance carries little weight. The chain is built from TRBV20-1 and TRBJ1-5; TRBD1 matches 7 bases. The V gene end was trimmed by 3 bases and the J gene end by 7 bases; junction bases not matched to a gene: 6. Germline values: CDR1 DFQATT, CDR2 SNEGSKA (reference sequence). The CDR3 is 13 amino acids. The CDR3: CSASGGGRQPQHF. The CDR3 DNA is TGCAGTGCTAGTGGAGGGGGCCGGCAGCCCCAGCATTTT.

This clonotype qualifies as medium-sized (0.01 to 0.1%). This beta chain is a stray sequence in a library constructed for alpha chains; its clone size is not meaningful. J is TRBJ2-2 and V is TRBV12-3 or TRBV12-4; 7 nucleotides match TRBD2. V dropped 5 bases and J dropped 2; count of bases not matched to a gene: 5. The CDR3 has 15 residues. CDR3 coding DNA: TGTGCCAGCAGTCCTCGGACTAGAAACACCGGGGAGCTGTTTTTT. Its protein product is CASSPRTRNTGELFF.

Judged by abundance, this clonotype is medium-sized. This beta chain was picked up by a library intended for alpha chains and is off target, so its count carries little meaning. V is TRBV6-2 or TRBV6-3 and J is TRBJ1-5; no clear D. This CDR3 contains 13 residues. Per the germline V gene, CDR1 is MNHEY and CDR2 is SVGEGT. V shed 0 bases and J shed 7 bases, with 7 bases lying between them. The chain's CDR3 is CASSYSPWQPQHF. The CDR3 DNA is TGTGCCAGCAGTTACTCCCCGTGGCAGCCCCAGCATTTT.

By proportion, this clonotype is medium-sized. As an off-target read in a library built for alpha chains, this beta chain has a frequency of little significance. This sequence joins TRBV5-1 and TRBJ2-4; a possible D gene is TRBD2 (5 bases). Germline V gene data show CDR1 as SGHRS and CDR2 as YFSETQ. The CDR3 contains 15 residues. V was trimmed by 0 bases and J by 3 bases, leaving 10 bases between them. The chain's CDR3 is CASSLESGGKNIQYF. The CDR3 DNA reads TGCGCCAGCAGCTTGGAGAGCGGAGGCAAAAACATTCAGTACTTC.